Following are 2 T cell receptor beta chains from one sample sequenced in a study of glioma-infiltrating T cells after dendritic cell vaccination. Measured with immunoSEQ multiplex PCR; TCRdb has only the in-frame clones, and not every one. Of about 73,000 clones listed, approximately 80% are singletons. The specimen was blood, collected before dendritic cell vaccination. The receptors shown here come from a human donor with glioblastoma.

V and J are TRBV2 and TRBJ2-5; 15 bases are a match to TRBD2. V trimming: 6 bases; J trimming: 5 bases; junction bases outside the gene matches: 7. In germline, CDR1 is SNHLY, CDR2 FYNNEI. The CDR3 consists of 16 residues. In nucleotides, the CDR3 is TGTGCCAGCAGGCAGGGACTAGCGGGAGGAGAGGAGACCCAGTACTTC. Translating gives CASRQGLAGGEETQYF.

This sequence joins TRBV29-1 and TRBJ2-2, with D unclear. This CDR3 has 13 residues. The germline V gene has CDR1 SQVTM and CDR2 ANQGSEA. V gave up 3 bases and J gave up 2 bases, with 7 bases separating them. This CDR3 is CSVEWQNTGELFF. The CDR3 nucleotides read TGCAGCGTTGAGTGGCAAAACACCGGGGAGCTGTTTTTT.